The entry below describes one T cell receptor (beta chain). J was trimmed by 5 bases and V by 3 bases; bases with no gene match: 10. CDR1 is SGHTA and CDR2 is FQGNSA in the germline V gene. CDR3 size: 16 residues. The sample is drawn from a study of PD-L1 blockade in urothelial cancer. Synthetic TCR analog templates were spiked into each PCR. Some clones are missing from TCRdb's copy, which holds only in-frame ones; the method was immunoSEQ multiplex PCR. The sample includes some 45,000 clones, 80% of them seen just once. The time point here: pretreatment peripheral blood. Patients had urothelial carcinoma that was locally advanced or metastatic.

The sequence came from a man in his sixties with urothelial cancer. Sequenced material: PBMCs, taken around atezolizumab (anti-PD-L1) treatment. J is TRBJ1-2 and V is TRBV7-2; 9 bases are a match to TRBD1. The CDR3 coding sequence is TGTGCCAGCAGCTTGTCCAAGGACAGGGGCATTTATGGCTACACCTTC. It specifies CASSLSKDRGIYGYTF.